A selection of T cell receptor beta chains follows, all from one sample in a study of a mutant IDH1 vaccine in newly diagnosed glioma. Libraries were prepared by immunoSEQ multiplex PCR; TCRdb keeps only in-frame clonotypes and omits some of them. The top ten clones hold about 3.7% of a sample with roughly 60,000 clones, 70% to 85% of them seen once. Their antigens remain unidentified. The input for sequencing was PBMCs, taken from a glioma patient whose treatment included an IDH1 peptide vaccine. These receptor sequences come from a man under 40 with glioma. The CDR3 runs from the conserved cysteine through the conserved F or W. The order of the fields is clone size, J gene, V gene, D gene, CDR3 protein, CDR3 DNA. A D gene is named only where the DNA matches it firmly. Part of the rows lack a size; the others show once, few, many or a class for expanded clones.

>-|TRBJ1-5|TRBV19|-
CASTNRGQPQHF
TGTGCCAGTACCAACCGGGGCCAGCCCCAGCATTTT
>-|TRBJ1-6|TRBV7-9|TRBD1
CASSIWTGDNSPLHF
TGTGCCAGCAGTATCTGGACAGGGGATAATTCACCCCTCCACTTT
>few|TRBJ2-7|TRBV30|-
CAWSPTGEQYF
TGTGCCTGGAGTCCGACCGGAGAGCAGTACTTC
>-|TRBJ1-1|TRBV18|TRBD1
CASSPGQGGNTEAFF
TGTGCCAGCTCGCCCGGACAGGGTGGGAACACTGAAGCTTTCTTT
>-|TRBJ2-5|TRBV28|TRBD2
CASSSGREFWEQYF
TGTGCCAGCAGTTCAGGGCGGGAGTTCTGGGAGCAGTACTTC
>-|TRBJ2-7|TRBV29-1|-
CSVGWAREQYF
TGCAGCGTTGGCTGGGCCAGGGAGCAGTACTTC
>-|TRBJ2-7|TRBV9|-
CASSVDPSVYEQYF
TGTGCCAGCAGCGTAGATCCTAGCGTCTACGAGCAGTACTTC
>-|TRBJ2-2|TRBV6-6|-
CASSYGAGELFF
TGTGCCAGCAGTTACGGTGCCGGGGAGCTGTTTTTT
>-|TRBJ2-7|TRBV6-1|TRBD1
CASTGRGPYEQYF
TGTGCCAGCACTGGCAGGGGGCCCTACGAGCAGTACTTC
>-|TRBJ1-1|TRBV19|-
CASSMTADTEAFF
TGTGCCAGTAGTATGACGGCAGACACTGAAGCTTTCTTT
>-|TRBJ1-6|TRBV7-2|-
CASSFTGLYSPLHF
TGTGCCAGCAGCTTTACAGGGCTCTATTCACCCCTCCACTTT
>once|TRBJ1-5|TRBV19|-
CATRGMPSEPQHF
TGTGCCACCCGAGGTATGCCATCAGAGCCCCAGCATTTT
>once|TRBJ2-5|TRBV11-2|-
CASSFWVDTPTQYF
TGTGCCAGCAGCTTCTGGGTTGACACGCCGACCCAGTACTTC
>-|TRBJ2-7|TRBV20-1|-
CSASWGEQYF
TGCAGTGCTAGCTGGGGCGAGCAGTACTTC
>-|TRBJ2-1|TRBV10-2|TRBD1
CASSSPGQGNNEQFF
TGCGCCAGCAGTTCCCCGGGACAGGGAAACAATGAGCAGTTCTTC
>-|TRBJ2-5|TRBV2|-
CASSEALVWGETQYF
TGTGCCAGCAGTGAAGCGCTTGTGTGGGGAGAGACCCAGTACTTC
>-|TRBJ2-5|TRBV27|-
CASSFGPAQTQYF
TGTGCCAGCAGTTTTGGCCCCGCCCAGACCCAGTACTTC
>-|TRBJ1-4|TRBV19|TRBD1
CASSDRGREKLFF
TGTGCCAGTTCGGACAGGGGGCGAGAAAAACTGTTTTTT
>-|TRBJ1-4|TRBV7-8|TRBD1
CASSLTGGRNEKLFF
TGTGCCAGCAGCCTAACAGGGGGACGAAATGAAAAACTGTTTTTT
>-|TRBJ2-3|TRBV5-4|TRBD2
CASSPAGLSTDTQYF
TGTGCCAGCAGCCCCGCGGGACTAAGCACAGATACGCAGTATTTT
>-|TRBJ1-2|TRBV27|-
CASSASASNYGYTF
TGTGCCAGCAGTGCCTCAGCCTCTAACTATGGCTACACCTTC
>-|TRBJ2-3|TRBV4-1|TRBD1
CASSHGTDEGTGTDTQYF
TGCGCCAGCAGCCACGGGACAGACGAAGGGACAGGGACAGATACGCAGTATTTT
>once|TRBJ1-3|TRBV7-6|-
CASSLEGVAGNTIYF
TGTGCCAGCAGCCTTGAGGGCGTCGCCGGAAACACCATATATTTT
>-|TRBJ1-4|TRBV19|TRBD1
CASSRTGGNEKLFF
TGTGCCAGTAGCCGGACAGGGGGGAATGAAAAACTGTTTTTT
>-|TRBJ1-5|TRBV30|-
CAWSVSGRYQPQHF
TGTGCCTGGAGTGTATCTGGGCGCTATCAGCCCCAGCATTTT
>-|TRBJ2-2|TRBV14|-
CASSQVRNTGELFF
TGTGCCAGCAGCCAAGTCAGGAACACCGGGGAGCTGTTTTTT
>-|TRBJ2-7|TRBV19|-
CASSPGRRGPSEQYF
TGTGCCAGTAGTCCGGGAAGGCGGGGTCCTAGCGAGCAGTACTTC
>-|TRBJ1-1|TRBV10-2|-
CASSVRIFGSGAEAFF
TGCGCCAGCAGTGTAAGGATCTTTGGGAGCGGAGCTGAAGCTTTCTTT
>-|TRBJ2-1|TRBV28|-
CASTNLGDNEQFF
TGTGCCAGCACCAATCTGGGAGACAATGAGCAGTTCTTC
>-|TRBJ1-2|TRBV28|TRBD1
CASSTQGDYGYTF
TGTGCCAGCAGCACACAGGGGGACTATGGCTACACCTTC
>-|TRBJ2-2|TRBV28|TRBD1
CASSPPGQTPPGELFF
TGTGCCAGCAGTCCCCCGGGACAGACTCCACCGGGGGAGCTGTTTTTT
>-|TRBJ1-1|TRBV5-5|-
CASLGRVGTEAFF
TGTGCCAGCCTAGGCAGGGTGGGCACTGAAGCTTTCTTT
>-|TRBJ2-3|TRBV5-1|-
CASSLEPVRSGNTDTQYF
TGCGCCAGCAGCTTGGAGCCCGTTCGGAGCGGAAACACAGATACGCAGTATTTT
>few|TRBJ2-5|TRBV5-1|TRBD1
CASSLENRGHETQYF
TGCGCCAGCAGCTTGGAGAACAGGGGGCACGAGACCCAGTACTTC
>-|TRBJ1-2|TRBV4-1|-
CASSQVLILRTDKNYGYTF
TGCGCCAGCAGCCAAGTTTTAATCTTACGGACAGATAAAAACTATGGCTACACCTTC
>-|TRBJ2-7|TRBV30|-
CAWTPSHLSYEQYF
TGTGCCTGGACGCCATCGCATCTCTCCTACGAGCAGTACTTC
>-|TRBJ2-3|TRBV18|TRBD1
CASSPGQGAPDTQYF
TGTGCCAGCTCCCCGGGACAGGGGGCCCCAGATACGCAGTATTTT
>-|TRBJ1-1|TRBV29-1|-
CSVDEGGSTEAFF
TGCAGCGTTGACGAAGGGGGAAGCACTGAAGCTTTCTTT
>-|TRBJ1-1|TRBV28|TRBD1
CASRTGGAYTEAFF
TGTGCCAGCAGGACAGGGGGAGCGTACACTGAAGCTTTCTTT
>-|TRBJ2-7|TRBV28|TRBD1
CASSLGPGQGYEQYF
TGTGCCAGCAGTTTAGGCCCGGGACAGGGGTACGAGCAGTACTTC
>once|TRBJ1-2|TRBV4-1|-
CASTPTRGAGGYTF
TGCGCCAGCACCCCGACCCGGGGGGCGGGGGGCTACACCTTC
>-|TRBJ1-1|TRBV18|-
CASSPLWKGQGSEAFF
TGTGCCAGCTCACCACTGTGGAAGGGCCAGGGGAGTGAAGCTTTCTTT